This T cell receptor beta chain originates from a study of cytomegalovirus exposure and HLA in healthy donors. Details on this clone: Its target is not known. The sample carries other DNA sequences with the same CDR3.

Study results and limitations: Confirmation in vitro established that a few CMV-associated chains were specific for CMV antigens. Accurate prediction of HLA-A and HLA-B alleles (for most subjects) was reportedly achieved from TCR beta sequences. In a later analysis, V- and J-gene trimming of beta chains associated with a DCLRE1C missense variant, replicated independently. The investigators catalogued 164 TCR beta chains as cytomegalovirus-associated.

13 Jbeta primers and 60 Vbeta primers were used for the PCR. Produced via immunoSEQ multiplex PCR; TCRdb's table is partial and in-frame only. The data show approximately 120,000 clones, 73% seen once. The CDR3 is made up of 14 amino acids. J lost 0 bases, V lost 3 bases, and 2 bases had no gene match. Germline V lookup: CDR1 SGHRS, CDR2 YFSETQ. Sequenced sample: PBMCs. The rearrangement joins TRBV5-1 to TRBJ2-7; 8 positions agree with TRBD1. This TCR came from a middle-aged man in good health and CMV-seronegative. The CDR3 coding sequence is TGCGCCAGCAGCTCCGGGACAGGCTCCTACGAGCAGTACTTC. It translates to CASSSGTGSYEQYF.